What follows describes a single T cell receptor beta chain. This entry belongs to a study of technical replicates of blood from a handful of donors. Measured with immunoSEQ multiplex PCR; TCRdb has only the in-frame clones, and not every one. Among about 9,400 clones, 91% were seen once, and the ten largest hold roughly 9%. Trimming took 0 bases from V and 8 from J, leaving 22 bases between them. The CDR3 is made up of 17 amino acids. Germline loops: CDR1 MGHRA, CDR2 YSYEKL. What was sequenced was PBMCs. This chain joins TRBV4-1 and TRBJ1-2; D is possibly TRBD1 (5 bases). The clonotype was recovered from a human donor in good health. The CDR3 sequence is CASSQDRTSLAGNGYTF. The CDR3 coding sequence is TGCGCCAGCAGCCAAGATCGTACTTCCCTGGCAGGGAACGGCTACACCTTC.